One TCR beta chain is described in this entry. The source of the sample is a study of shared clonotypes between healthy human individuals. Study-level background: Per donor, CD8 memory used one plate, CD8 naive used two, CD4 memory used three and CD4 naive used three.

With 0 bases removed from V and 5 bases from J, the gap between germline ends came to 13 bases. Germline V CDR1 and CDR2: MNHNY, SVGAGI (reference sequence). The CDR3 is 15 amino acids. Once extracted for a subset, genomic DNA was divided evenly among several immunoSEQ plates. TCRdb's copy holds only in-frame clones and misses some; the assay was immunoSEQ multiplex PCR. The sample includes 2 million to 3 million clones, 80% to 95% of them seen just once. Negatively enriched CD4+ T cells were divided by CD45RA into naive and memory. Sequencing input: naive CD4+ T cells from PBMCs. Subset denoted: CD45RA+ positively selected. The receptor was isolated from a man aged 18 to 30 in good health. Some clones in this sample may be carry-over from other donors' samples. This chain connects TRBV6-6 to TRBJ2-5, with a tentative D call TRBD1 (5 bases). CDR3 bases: TGTGCCAGCAGTTACTCCCGACCCTCAGGGGAGACCCAGTACTTC. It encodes CASSYSRPSGETQYF.